These T cell receptor beta chains were read from a single sample in a study of regulatory T cells in long-lasting Graves disease. Using its own MiXCR run on the multiplex PCR reads, TCRdb lists one record per CDR3 protein. The data contain around 470,000 distinct CDR3 sequences, 12% to 15% of them singletons. The same sample was also used in a study of T cells in Graves' hyperthyroidism and ophthalmopathy.

Here the sequenced sample was peripheral blood mononuclear cells (PBMCs), taken at new diagnosis, from a patient treated with antithyroid drugs. The receptors were gathered from a woman aged 45-60 years with Graves disease. Both conserved end residues are part of each CDR3. The order of the fields is J gene, V gene, clone size, D gene, CDR3 protein, CDR3 DNA. D genes are given only for firm matches. Clone sizes are given selectively: once, few, many, or a class where the clone is expanded.

j_call: TRBJ2-7; v_call: TRBV27; clone_size: few; d_call: TRBD2; cdr3_aa: CASRPGGSPYEQYF; cdr3_nt: TGTGCCAGCAGGCCCGGGGGGAGCCCCTACGAGCAGTACTTC
j_call: TRBJ2-2; v_call: TRBV2; clone_size: many; d_call: TRBD2; cdr3_aa: CASSETSGRANGELFF; cdr3_nt: TGTGCCAGCAGTGAGACTAGCGGGAGGGCCAACGGGGAGCTGTTTTTT
j_call: TRBJ2-5; v_call: TRBV7-8; clone_size: many; d_call: TRBD1; cdr3_aa: CASSYFRRGRGQETQYF; cdr3_nt: TGTGCCAGCAGCTACTTTCGCAGGGGGAGAGGACAAGAGACCCAGTACTTC
j_call: TRBJ2-5; v_call: TRBV2; clone_size: many; d_call: TRBD1; cdr3_aa: CASRDRAGETQYF; cdr3_nt: TGTGCCAGCCGAGACAGGGCTGGAGAGACCCAGTACTTC
j_call: TRBJ2-7; v_call: TRBV11-2; clone_size: many; d_call: TRBD1; cdr3_aa: CASSLLIYRTGGEIREQYF; cdr3_nt: TGTGCCAGCAGCTTACTTATTTATCGGACAGGGGGAGAAATCCGCGAGCAATACTTC
j_call: TRBJ1-2; v_call: TRBV5-1; clone_size: few; d_call: .; cdr3_aa: CASSLALDSNYGYTF; cdr3_nt: TGCGCCAGCAGCTTGGCCCTGGACAGCAACTATGGCTACACCTTC
j_call: TRBJ2-3; v_call: TRBV7-2; clone_size: .; d_call: .; cdr3_aa: CASSLGLVGDTQYF; cdr3_nt: TGTGCCAGCAGCTTAGGTCTGGTTGGAGATACGCAGTATTTT
j_call: TRBJ2-3; v_call: TRBV29-1; clone_size: many; d_call: TRBD1; cdr3_aa: CSVQLTGGTTDTQYF; cdr3_nt: TGCAGCGTACAACTCACAGGGGGGACCACAGATACGCAGTATTTT
j_call: TRBJ2-1; v_call: TRBV6-1; clone_size: many; d_call: TRBD1; cdr3_aa: CASSPGTGPNEQFF; cdr3_nt: TGTGCCAGCAGTCCCGGGACAGGGCCCAATGAGCAGTTCTTC
j_call: TRBJ1-2; v_call: TRBV6-1; clone_size: many; d_call: TRBD1; cdr3_aa: CASVTGANYGYTF; cdr3_nt: TGTGCCAGCGTAACAGGGGCCAACTATGGCTACACCTTC
j_call: TRBJ2-2; v_call: TRBV6-1; clone_size: many; d_call: TRBD2; cdr3_aa: CASRELAGAVGELFF; cdr3_nt: TGTGCCAGCAGGGAACTAGCGGGAGCGGTCGGGGAGCTGTTTTTT
j_call: TRBJ2-1; v_call: TRBV27; clone_size: .; d_call: TRBD2; cdr3_aa: CASSLWGREGRDEQFF; cdr3_nt: TGTGCCAGCAGTTTATGGGGGCGGGAGGGCCGTGATGAGCAGTTCTTC
j_call: TRBJ2-7; v_call: TRBV11-2; clone_size: .; d_call: TRBD1; cdr3_aa: CASSLGAWTGGYEQYF; cdr3_nt: TGTGCCAGCAGCCTAGGGGCCTGGACAGGGGGTTACGAGCAGTACTTC
j_call: TRBJ2-1; v_call: TRBV27; clone_size: .; d_call: .; cdr3_aa: CAIKRRGEDNEQFF; cdr3_nt: TGTGCCATTAAGAGGAGGGGAGAAGACAATGAGCAGTTCTTC
j_call: TRBJ2-1; v_call: TRBV7-9; clone_size: many; d_call: .; cdr3_aa: CASGDDEQFF; cdr3_nt: TGTGCCAGCGGGGACGATGAGCAGTTCTTC
j_call: TRBJ2-5; v_call: TRBV20-1; clone_size: many; d_call: .; cdr3_aa: CSAPDRSQETQYF; cdr3_nt: TGCAGTGCACCCGACAGGAGCCAAGAGACCCAGTACTTC
j_call: TRBJ2-5; v_call: TRBV28; clone_size: many; d_call: .; cdr3_aa: CASSFYSASEYQETQYF; cdr3_nt: TGTGCCAGCAGTTTTTACTCGGCTAGCGAGTACCAAGAGACCCAGTACTTC
j_call: TRBJ2-7; v_call: TRBV10-3; clone_size: many; d_call: TRBD1; cdr3_aa: CAIGPGTGGGEQYF; cdr3_nt: TGTGCCATCGGGCCCGGGACAGGGGGCGGCGAGCAGTACTTC
j_call: TRBJ2-5; v_call: TRBV7-9; clone_size: many; d_call: TRBD2; cdr3_aa: CAIRTSGIETQYF; cdr3_nt: TGTGCCATCAGGACTAGCGGGATCGAGACCCAGTACTTC
j_call: TRBJ1-3; v_call: TRBV12-3/TRBV12-4; clone_size: .; d_call: .; cdr3_aa: CASSLVGWRVRNTIYF; cdr3_nt: TGTGCCAGCAGTTTAGTGGGGTGGAGGGTAAGAAACACCATATATTTT
j_call: TRBJ2-7; v_call: TRBV11-2; clone_size: many; d_call: TRBD2; cdr3_aa: CASSLASGSIYEQYF; cdr3_nt: TGTGCCAGCAGCTTAGCTAGCGGGAGTATCTACGAGCAGTACTTC
j_call: TRBJ2-2; v_call: TRBV11-3; clone_size: .; d_call: .; cdr3_aa: CASSLSQGNTGELFF; cdr3_nt: TGTGCCAGCAGCTTGAGTCAGGGTAACACCGGGGAGCTGTTTTTT
j_call: TRBJ2-3; v_call: TRBV3-1; clone_size: many; d_call: TRBD2; cdr3_aa: CASSQRSGRTDTQYF; cdr3_nt: TGTGCCAGCAGCCAACGGAGCGGGAGGACAGATACGCAGTATTTT
j_call: TRBJ1-4; v_call: TRBV27; clone_size: many; d_call: .; cdr3_aa: CASSPTATNEKLFF; cdr3_nt: TGTGCCAGCAGCCCAACTGCAACTAATGAAAAACTGTTTTTT
j_call: TRBJ1-4; v_call: TRBV6-1; clone_size: .; d_call: .; cdr3_aa: CASSEDRDLKRREKLFF; cdr3_nt: TGTGCCAGCAGTGAAGACAGGGACCTAAAGCGCCGTGAAAAACTGTTTTTT
j_call: TRBJ2-7; v_call: TRBV28; clone_size: many; d_call: .; cdr3_aa: CASRSYSQGVYEQYF; cdr3_nt: TGTGCCAGCAGGTCTTACTCACAGGGCGTCTACGAGCAGTACTTC
j_call: TRBJ2-2; v_call: TRBV28; clone_size: many; d_call: .; cdr3_aa: CASSAAGYPGELFF; cdr3_nt: TGTGCCAGCAGTGCCGCAGGGTACCCCGGGGAGCTGTTTTTT
j_call: TRBJ2-2; v_call: TRBV6-1; clone_size: many; d_call: .; cdr3_aa: CASQRGRHANTGELFF; cdr3_nt: TGTGCCAGCCAACGCGGCAGGCATGCGAACACCGGGGAGCTGTTTTTT
j_call: TRBJ1-5; v_call: TRBV18; clone_size: many; d_call: TRBD1; cdr3_aa: CASSPGQAGVQPQHF; cdr3_nt: TGTGCCAGCTCACCGGGACAGGCGGGGGTCCAGCCCCAGCATTTT
j_call: TRBJ2-1; v_call: TRBV20-1; clone_size: many; d_call: TRBD2; cdr3_aa: CSARDWGTSGGPYNEQFF; cdr3_nt: TGCAGTGCTAGAGATTGGGGGACTAGCGGGGGCCCCTACAATGAGCAGTTCTTC
j_call: TRBJ1-1; v_call: TRBV7-9; clone_size: .; d_call: TRBD1; cdr3_aa: CASRPTGGWNTEAFF; cdr3_nt: TGTGCCAGCAGACCGACAGGGGGCTGGAACACTGAAGCTTTCTTT
j_call: TRBJ1-4; v_call: TRBV12-3/TRBV12-4; clone_size: many; d_call: .; cdr3_aa: CASSLGVAATNEKLFF; cdr3_nt: TGTGCCAGCAGTTTAGGAGTCGCGGCAACTAATGAAAAACTGTTTTTT
j_call: TRBJ2-7; v_call: TRBV25-1; clone_size: few; d_call: TRBD1; cdr3_aa: CASSEYRTGADEQYF; cdr3_nt: TGTGCCAGCAGTGAATATAGGACAGGGGCCGACGAGCAGTACTTC
j_call: TRBJ2-1; v_call: TRBV28; clone_size: many; d_call: TRBD2; cdr3_aa: CASNNRAGASYNEQFF; cdr3_nt: TGTGCCAGCAATAATAGAGCGGGGGCATCCTACAATGAGCAGTTCTTC
j_call: TRBJ2-3; v_call: TRBV7-2; clone_size: .; d_call: TRBD1; cdr3_aa: CASSLDKPGQGSETQYF; cdr3_nt: TGTGCCAGCAGCTTGGATAAACCGGGACAGGGGTCAGAGACGCAGTATTTT
j_call: TRBJ2-7; v_call: TRBV5-1; clone_size: .; d_call: TRBD2; cdr3_aa: CASSEGLASYEQYF; cdr3_nt: TGCGCCAGCAGCGAGGGACTAGCTTCCTACGAGCAGTACTTC
j_call: TRBJ2-1; v_call: TRBV20-1; clone_size: many; d_call: .; cdr3_aa: CSARAGTPPYNEQFF; cdr3_nt: TGCAGTGCTAGGGCCGGGACCCCTCCCTACAATGAGCAGTTCTTC
j_call: TRBJ2-7; v_call: TRBV10-1; clone_size: many; d_call: TRBD1; cdr3_aa: CASNNTGTALYEQYF; cdr3_nt: TGCGCCAGCAATAATACCGGGACAGCGCTATACGAGCAGTACTTC
j_call: TRBJ2-7; v_call: TRBV14; clone_size: few; d_call: TRBD1; cdr3_aa: CASSQAGQSGDRPYEQYF; cdr3_nt: TGTGCCAGCAGCCAAGCTGGGCAATCCGGGGACAGGCCCTACGAGCAGTACTTC
j_call: TRBJ1-2; v_call: TRBV3-1; clone_size: .; d_call: .; cdr3_aa: CAGSHPGSMDGYTF; cdr3_nt: TGTGCCGGCAGCCATCCTGGATCGATGGACGGCTACACCTTC
j_call: TRBJ2-1; v_call: TRBV7-3; clone_size: .; d_call: TRBD2; cdr3_aa: CASSLTASGKIYNEQFF; cdr3_nt: TGTGCCAGCAGCTTAACGGCTAGCGGGAAGATATACAATGAGCAGTTCTTC